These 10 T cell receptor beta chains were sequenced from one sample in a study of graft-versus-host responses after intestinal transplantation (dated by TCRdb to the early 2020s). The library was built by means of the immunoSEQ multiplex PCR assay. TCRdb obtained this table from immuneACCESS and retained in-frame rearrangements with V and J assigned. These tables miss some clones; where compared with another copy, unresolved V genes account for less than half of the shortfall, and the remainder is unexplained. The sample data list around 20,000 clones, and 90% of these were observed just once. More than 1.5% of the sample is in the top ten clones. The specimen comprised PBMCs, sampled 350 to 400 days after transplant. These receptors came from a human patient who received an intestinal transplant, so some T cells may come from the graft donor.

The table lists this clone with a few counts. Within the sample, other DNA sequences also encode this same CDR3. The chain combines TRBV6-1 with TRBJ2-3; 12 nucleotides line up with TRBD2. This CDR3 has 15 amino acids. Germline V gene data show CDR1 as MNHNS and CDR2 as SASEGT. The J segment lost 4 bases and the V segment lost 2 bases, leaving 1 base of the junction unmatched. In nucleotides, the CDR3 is TGTGCCAGCAGTGAACTAGCGGGAGGGCCAGATACGCAGTATTTT. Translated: CASSELAGGPDTQYF.

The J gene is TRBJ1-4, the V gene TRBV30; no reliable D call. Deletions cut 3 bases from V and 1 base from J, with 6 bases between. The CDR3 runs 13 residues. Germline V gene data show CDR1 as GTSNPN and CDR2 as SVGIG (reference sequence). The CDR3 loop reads CAWRPLTNEKLFF. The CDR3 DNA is TGTGCCTGGAGACCTTTAACTAATGAAAAACTGTTTTTT.

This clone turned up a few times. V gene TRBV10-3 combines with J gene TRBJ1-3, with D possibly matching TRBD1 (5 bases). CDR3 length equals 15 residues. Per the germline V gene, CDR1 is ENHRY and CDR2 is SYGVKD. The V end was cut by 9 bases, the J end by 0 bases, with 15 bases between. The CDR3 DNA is TGTGCCATATGCCAGGGCCCAACCTCTGGAAACACCATATATTTT. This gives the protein CAICQGPTSGNTIYF.

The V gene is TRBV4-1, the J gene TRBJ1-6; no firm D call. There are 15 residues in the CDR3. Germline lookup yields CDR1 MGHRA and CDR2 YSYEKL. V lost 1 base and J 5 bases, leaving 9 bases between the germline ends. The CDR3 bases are TGCGCCAGCAGCCAAGGCTCCAGGAATAATTCACCCCTCCACTTT. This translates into CASSQGSRNNSPLHF.

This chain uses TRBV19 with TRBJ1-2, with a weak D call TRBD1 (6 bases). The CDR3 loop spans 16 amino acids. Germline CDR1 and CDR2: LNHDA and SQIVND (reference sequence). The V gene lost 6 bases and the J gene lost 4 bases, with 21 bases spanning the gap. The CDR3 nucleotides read TGTGCCAGTAGGATCGAGGGGGGTCAGTTCGGCTATGGCTACACCTTC. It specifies CASRIEGGQFGYGYTF.

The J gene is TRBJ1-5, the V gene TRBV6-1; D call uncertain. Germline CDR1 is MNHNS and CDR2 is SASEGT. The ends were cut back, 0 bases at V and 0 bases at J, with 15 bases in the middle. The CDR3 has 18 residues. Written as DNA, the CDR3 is TGTGCCAGCAGTGAAGCGATACGGGGATCGGATAGCAATCAGCCCCAGCATTTT. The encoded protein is CASSEAIRGSDSNQPQHF.

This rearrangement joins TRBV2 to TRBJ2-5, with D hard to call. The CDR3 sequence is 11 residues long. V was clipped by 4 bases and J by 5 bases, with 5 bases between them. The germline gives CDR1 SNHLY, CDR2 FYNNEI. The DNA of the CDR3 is TGTGCCAGCAGTGTTCAGGAGACCCAGTACTTC. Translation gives CASSVQETQYF. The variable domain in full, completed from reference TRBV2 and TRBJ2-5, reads EPEVTQTPSHQVTQMGQEVILRCVPISNHLYFYWYRQILGQKVEFLVSFYNNEISEKSEIFDDQFSVERPDGSNFTLKIRSTKLEDSAMYFCASSVQETQYFGPGTRLLVL.

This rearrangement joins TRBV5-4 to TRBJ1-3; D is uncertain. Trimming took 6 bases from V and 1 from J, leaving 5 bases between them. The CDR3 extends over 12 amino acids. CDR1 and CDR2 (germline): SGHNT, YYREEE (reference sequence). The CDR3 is CASTDSGNTIYF. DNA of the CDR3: TGTGCCAGCACCGATTCTGGAAACACCATATATTTT.

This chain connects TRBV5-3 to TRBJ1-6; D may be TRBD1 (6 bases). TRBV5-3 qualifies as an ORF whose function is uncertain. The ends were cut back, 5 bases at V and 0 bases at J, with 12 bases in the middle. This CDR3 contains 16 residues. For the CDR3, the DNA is TGTGCCAGAAGTCGACAGGCCAGCTCCTATAATTCACCCCTCCACTTT. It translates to CARSRQASSYNSPLHF.

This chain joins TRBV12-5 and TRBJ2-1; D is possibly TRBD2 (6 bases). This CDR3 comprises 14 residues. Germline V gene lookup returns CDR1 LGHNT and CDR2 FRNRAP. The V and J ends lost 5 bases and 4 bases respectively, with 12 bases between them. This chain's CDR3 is CASGPDYRYNEQFF. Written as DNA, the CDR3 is TGTGCTAGTGGTCCGGACTACCGTTACAATGAGCAGTTCTTC.